The present T cell receptor beta chain was sequenced within a study of graft-versus-host responses after intestinal transplantation. Study at large: Recipients uniformly received anti-thymocyte globulin induction, followed by tacrolimus and steroids for 2 to 4 years. The study's findings and limits: Ileal or blood samples showed some GvH clones first, and such clones were also found in recipient marrow.

Worth noting for this clone: The antigen is undetermined.

The CDR3 consists of 15 residues. Germline assignment: CDR1 MNHEY and CDR2 SVGAGI. V lost 6 bases to trimming and J lost 0 bases, with 15 bases between them. The repertoire was sequenced with immunoSEQ multiplex PCR; TCRdb's copy has only in-frame clones and lacks some. The sample includes 84,000 or so clones, about nine tenths seen only once; the top ten take approximately 8%. The chain carries TRBV6-5 and TRBJ2-7, with D perhaps TRBD2 (6 bases). The origin of this receptor is a human donor who was the organ donor for an intestinal transplant. Sequencing used unstimulated CD8+ T cells sorted from spleen or lymph node cells, obtained before transplant. The CDR3 reads CASRHYPTSSYEQYF. The CDR3 nucleotides are TGTGCCAGCAGGCACTACCCGACTAGCTCCTACGAGCAGTACTTC.